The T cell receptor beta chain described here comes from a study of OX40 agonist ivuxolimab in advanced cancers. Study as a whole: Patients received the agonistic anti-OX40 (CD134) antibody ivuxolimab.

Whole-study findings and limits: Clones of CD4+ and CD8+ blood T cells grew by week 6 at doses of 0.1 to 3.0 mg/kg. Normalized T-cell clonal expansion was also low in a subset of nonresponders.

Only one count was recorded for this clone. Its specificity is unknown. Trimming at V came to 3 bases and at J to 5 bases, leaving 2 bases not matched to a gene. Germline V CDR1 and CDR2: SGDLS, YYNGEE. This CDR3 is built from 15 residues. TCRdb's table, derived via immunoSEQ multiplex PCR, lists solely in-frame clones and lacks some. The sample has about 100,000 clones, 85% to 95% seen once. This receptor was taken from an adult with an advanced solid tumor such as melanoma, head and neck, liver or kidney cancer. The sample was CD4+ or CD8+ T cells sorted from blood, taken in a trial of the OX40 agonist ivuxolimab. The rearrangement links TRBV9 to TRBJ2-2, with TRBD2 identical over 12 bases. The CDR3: CASSGLAGVTGELFF. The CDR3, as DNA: TGTGCCAGCAGCGGACTAGCGGGAGTTACCGGGGAGCTGTTTTTT.